The clone carrying this TCR beta chain came up many times. Trimming cost V 1 base and J 6 bases, with 11 bases left between them. In germline, CDR1 is SGHTA, CDR2 FQGTGA. CDR3 length: 14 residues. The data stem from a study of early T cells in non-severe SARS-CoV-2 infection. TCRdb ran MiXCR on the 5' RACE reads and lists one entry per CDR3 protein. In the table there are roughly 64,000 distinct CDR3 sequences, 13% of which are singletons. The V and J genes are TRBV7-3 and TRBJ2-3, with D unresolved. The sequence was obtained from an adult who was a healthcare worker with PCR-confirmed SARS-CoV-2 infection or an uninfected control (not recorded which). Sample: whole blood. CDR3 sequence (DNA): TGTGCCAGCAGCTTAAGTGCGCCGACCGATACGCAGTATTTT. Translation: CASSLSAPTDTQYF.